These 17 T cell receptor beta chains originate from one sample sequenced in a study of tumor and adjacent non-tumor tissue in lung cancer. Three rounds of nested PCR, following a modified ARM-PCR protocol, produced the TCRbeta library. TCRdb reanalysed the multiplex PCR reads using MiXCR and keeps one entry per CDR3 protein. Seen here are some 80,000 distinct CDR3 sequences, 75% to 85% observed once, and the top ten hold just over 20%. The template was RNA from unsorted bulk tissue. The normal lung tissue was taken more than 3 cm from the tumor edge. Source material: distant non-tumor lung tissue. The receptor set was obtained from a woman aged 50 to 60 with non-small cell lung cancer.

As regards this clonotype: A junction end diverges from the germline sequence, so it may reflect a read error. This chain uses TRBV4-2 with TRBJ1-5; D ambiguous. The CDR3 has 15 residues. The V gene's germline CDR1 is LGHNA and CDR2 YNFKEQ. This chain's CDR3 is CASSQDLTSNQSHHF. The CDR3 DNA sequence: TGTGCCAGTAGCCAAGACCTCACTAGCAATCAGTCCCATCATTTT.

Of note for this clonotype: An end of the junction does not agree with germline; a read error may underlie this. The chain is built from TRBV7-9 and TRBJ2-4, with a possible D match to TRBD2 (5 bases). The CDR3 length is 14 residues. Germline-derived CDR1 and CDR2 are SEHNR and FQNEAQ (reference sequence). CDR3 DNA: TGTGCCAGCAGCCTGACCGGGGTCAAAAACATTCAGAACTTC. It translates to CASSLTGVKNIQNF. Complete variable domain (other parts from reference TRBV7-9 and TRBJ2-4): DTGVSQNPRHKITKRGQNVTFRCDPISEHNRLYWYRQTLGQGPEFLTYFQNEAQLEKSRLLSDRFSAERPKGSFSTLEIQRTEQGDSAMYLCASSLTGVKNIQNFGAGTRLSVL.

As to this clonotype: Because it lacks the conserved phenylalanine or tryptophan at the end, this CDR3 is likely a read error. The chain combines TRBV6-5 with TRBJ2-2, with D perhaps matching TRBD1 (5 bases). The CDR3 length is 14 residues. CDR1 and CDR2 from the germline V gene are MNHEY and SVGAGI. Trimming removed 6 bases at V and 6 bases at J, with 14 bases between. DNA for the CDR3: TGTGCCAGCAGGGACCCAGGGTCGGCCGGGGAGCTGTTTATT. Its protein is CASRDPGSAGELFI.

A word on this clonotype: Germline is not matched at one junction end, which may reflect a read error. The chain carries TRBV12-5 and TRBJ2-1, with 7 bases fitting TRBD1. CDR3 length equals 15 residues. Germline values: CDR1 LGHNT, CDR2 FRNRAP. In DNA form, the CDR3 reads TGTGCTAATGGTTTGCCGGGACAGAGCGTCCATGAGCAGTTTTTC. Translating it yields CANGLPGQSVHEQFF.

On this clonotype: One end of the junction does not line up with germline, which may come from a read error. The chain carries TRBV4-1 and TRBJ1-5; TRBD1 is a possible D gene (6 bases). The germline CDR1 and CDR2 sequences are MGHRA and YSYEKL. The CDR3 consists of 16 residues. The CDR3: CASSQTPQGRNQTQHF. CDR3 in DNA: TGCGCCAGCAGCCAAACTCCACAGGGACGTAATCAGACCCAGCATTTT.

This clonotype occurred a few times. J is TRBJ2-3 and V is TRBV4-1; 9 bases are a match to TRBD1. The J call is doubtful: the DNA matches TRBJ1-5 better. CDR3 length equals 15 residues. CDR1 and CDR2 (germline): MGHRA, YSYEKL. CDR3 loop: CASSQSGQGTDTQHF. DNA for the CDR3: TGCGCCAGCAGCCAATCGGGACAGGGTACAGATACGCAGCATTTT.

Only one count was recorded for this clonotype. CDR3 coding DNA: TGTGCCAGCAGCTCCCTGGAGCGGACGAACACCGGGGAGCTGTTTTTT. Amino acids: CASSSLERTNTGELFF. The rearrangement joins TRBV9 to TRBJ2-2, with a weak D call TRBD2 (5 bases). Trimming left V 4 bases short and J 0 bases short, with 13 bases between. Germline CDR1 SGDLS, CDR2 YYNGEE. This CDR3 region has 16 residues.

Comments on this clonotype: Mismatch with germline at one junction end may stem from a read error. The rearrangement uses TRBV4-1 and TRBJ2-3; 10 bases line up with TRBD1. CDR1 is MGHRA, CDR2 YSYEKL, per germline. The length of the CDR3 is 21 residues. The CDR3 nucleotides read TGCGCCATCAGCCAAGGGATTCTAGGGACAGGGGCTTTTGGGAACACAGATACGCAGTACTTT. This gives the protein CAISQGILGTGAFGNTDTQYF.

The table lists this clonotype with many counts. The chain links TRBV20-1 to TRBJ2-1; 7 nucleotides line up with TRBD2. Unmatched junction bases numbered 4, after V lost 5 bases and J lost 6 bases. The CDR3 totals 12 residues. Germline V CDR1 and CDR2: DFQATT, SNEGSKA (reference sequence). The CDR3 bases are TGCAGTGCTGCCGGGACTACCAATGAGCAGTTCTTC. It translates to CSAAGTTNEQFF.

The V gene is TRBV7-2, the J gene TRBJ2-7; 10 bases are a match to TRBD1. Germline-derived CDR1 and CDR2 are SGHTA and FQGNSA. CDR3 length: 19 residues. Trimming took 7 bases from V and 4 from J; bases not matched to a gene: 22. CDR3 nucleotide sequence: TGTGCCAGCAACTCCCGGGACAGGGGCCCAACCGAGGCTCTATACGAGCAGTACTTC. Its protein product is CASNSRDRGPTEALYEQYF.

Ten or more counts support this clonotype. The CDR3 nucleotides read TGTGCCAGCAGTTTCGTCCATGAGCAGTTCTTC. Translation gives CASSFVHEQFF. The chain has TRBV12-3 or TRBV12-4 and TRBJ2-1; D is ambiguous. The CDR3 covers 11 residues. V shed 3 bases and J shed 8 bases, with 5 bases lying between them.

Details on this clonotype: A much more abundant neighbour one base away suggests this may be a read error. This CDR3 fails to terminate in the conserved phenylalanine or tryptophan, so it likely reflects a read error. The V and J genes are TRBV20-1 and TRBJ2-3; D may be TRBD2 (5 bases). V lost 4 bases, J lost 0 bases, and 14 bases lay in between. The CDR3 totals 15 residues. CDR1 and CDR2 from the germline V gene are DFQATT and SNEGSKA (reference sequence). The CDR3 region has the DNA TGCAGTGCTAAGGAGGCCACCAGTAGCACAGATACGCAGTATTCT. Its translation is CSAKEATSSTDTQYS.

At least ten counts were recorded for this clonotype. This rearrangement joins TRBV7-2 to TRBJ1-5; TRBD1 might be the D (5 bases). With 4 bases removed from V and 0 bases from J, the gap between germline ends came to 10 bases. Germline CDR1 and CDR2: SGHTA and FQGNSA. The CDR3 has 15 residues. The DNA for the CDR3 is TGTGCCAGCAGCTGGGGGGACCCTAGCAATCAGCCCCAGCATTTT. Translating it yields CASSWGDPSNQPQHF.

This sequence joins TRBV29-1 and TRBJ2-7; tentative D call: TRBD2 (5 bases). The CDR3 has 13 residues. CDR1 and CDR2 from the germline V gene are SQVTM and ANQGSEA. The germline V and J ends were trimmed by 1 base and 7 bases, with 14 bases remaining between them. The CDR3 coding sequence is TGCAGCGTTGAAGGGTTGCTAGCAGGTGAGCAGTACTTC. It translates to CSVEGLLAGEQYF.

This clonotype was recorded at least ten times. CDR3: CASSLDDQPQHF. CDR3 DNA sequence: TGTGCCAGCAGCTTAGACGATCAGCCCCAGCATTTT. The chain combines TRBV7-9 with TRBJ1-5; D not resolved. Trimming cost V 1 base and J 5 bases, with 3 bases left between them. Germline V gene sequence: CDR1 SEHNR, CDR2 FQNEAQ (reference sequence). The length of the CDR3 is 12 residues.

This clonotype was counted only a few times. A read error may account for a junction end that differs from germline. J is TRBJ2-7 and V is TRBV11-2, with D unclear. Germline CDR1 and CDR2: SGHAT and FQNNGV. The length of the CDR3 is 12 residues. This chain's CDR3 is CVSSINVHEQYF. CDR3 DNA sequence: TGTGTCAGCAGCATTAATGTCCACGAGCAGTACTTC.

Of note for this clonotype: The junction shows a germline mismatch at one end, possibly a read error. The CDR3 spells CTSSLENTGELFF. The CDR3 bases are TGCACCAGCAGCCTCGAGAACACCGGGGAGCTGTTTTTT. V is TRBV11-2 and J is TRBJ2-2; no firm D call. CDR3 length equals 13 residues. CDR1 and CDR2 from the germline V gene are SGHAT and FQNNGV. The entire variable domain, with the rest obtained from reference TRBV11-2 and TRBJ2-2, is as follows: EAGVAQSPRYKIIEKRQSVAFWCNPISGHATLYWYQQILGQGPKLLIQFQNNGVVDDSQLPKDRFSAERLKGVDSTLKIQPAKLEDSAVYLCTSSLENTGELFFGEGSRLTVL.